The rows below give T cell receptor beta chains drawn from one sample of a study of human T cells and chemical hapten exposure. MiXCR was run by TCRdb on the RACE reads, yielding one entry per CDR3 protein. The sample holds 100,000 to 120,000 distinct CDR3 sequences; 34% are singletons and the top ten take around 2.8%. The sequences come from whole blood, collected in connection with sensitization to the hapten diphenylcyclopropenone (DPC). The receptor set was obtained from a man in his forties or fifties with alopecia areata. Some clones in this sample may be carry-over from other donors' samples. CDR3s leave out the opening cysteine and the closing phenylalanine or tryptophan.

TRBJ2-1	TRBV3-1	ASSQGLSGSYNEQF
TRBJ2-3	TRBV3-1	ASSQAGPGLDTQY
TRBJ2-1	TRBV6-2/TRBV6-3	ASSYSDGEQF
TRBJ1-1	TRBV29-1	SVGGGTGNTEAF
TRBJ2-7	TRBV28	ASSPPVLNEQY
TRBJ2-2	TRBV4-2	ASSQDSVSTGELF
TRBJ1-6	TRBV20-1	SARTGGSDSPLH
TRBJ2-6	TRBV29-1	SVGAGDSGANVLT
TRBJ2-5	TRBV28	ASSLGTSGRIETQY
TRBJ2-6	TRBV7-2	ASSLDGLAGTGANVLT
TRBJ2-4	TRBV20-1	SAISGNIQY